The 32 T cell receptor beta chains listed next were all sequenced from one sample in a study of blood T cells in healthy people across ages. Through a sample-barcoded 5' primer and a J-beta primer mix, a second PCR was run for roughly 6 to 12 cycles. MiXCR, run by TCRdb on the 5' RACE reads, gives a single entry per CDR3 protein. Altogether about 720,000 distinct CDR3 sequences are present, 22% being singletons, with the ten largest covering under 25%. Specimen: blood. The source is an older man in good health.

The rearrangement links TRBV29-1 to TRBJ2-5; a weak D match, TRBD1 (6 bases). CDR3 length equals 13 residues. The germline V and J ends were trimmed by 3 bases and 4 bases, with 12 bases remaining between them. Germline V gene lookup returns CDR1 SQVTM and CDR2 ANQGSEA. CDR3 amino acids: CSVEWQGIETQYF. In nucleotides, the CDR3 is TGCAGCGTTGAGTGGCAGGGGATAGAGACCCAGTACTTC. The complete variable domain, with remaining parts taken from reference TRBV29-1 and TRBJ2-5, reads SAVISQKPSRDICQRGTSLTIQCQVDSQVTMMFWYRQQPGQSLTLIATANQGSEATYESGFVIDKFPISRPNLTFSTLTVSNMSPEDSSIYLCSVEWQGIETQYFGPGTRLLVL.

J is TRBJ1-5 and V is TRBV7-2; 7 nucleotides align to TRBD1. Per the germline V gene, CDR1 is SGHTA and CDR2 is FQGNSA. After removal of 5 bases from V and 2 bases from J, the junction contained 6 bases not matched to a gene. The CDR3 runs 15 residues. CDR3 region: CASSVDRAGNQPQHF. Here the CDR3 DNA reads TGTGCCAGCAGCGTCGACAGGGCAGGCAATCAGCCCCAGCATTTT.

This clonotype was observed a handful of times. The chain employs TRBV9 and TRBJ2-6; 7 bases are shared with TRBD2. The CDR3 loop spans 17 amino acids. CDR1 and CDR2 (germline): SGDLS, YYNGEE. J gave up 0 bases and V 0 bases, and 3 bases lay outside the gene matches. CDR3 sequence reads: CASSVGPGGSGANVLTF. The DNA of the CDR3 is TGTGCCAGCAGCGTAGGGCCGGGAGGCTCTGGGGCCAACGTCCTGACTTTC.

Ten or more counts support this clonotype. The chain has TRBV20-1 and TRBJ2-1; 9 bases map to TRBD2. The CDR3 has 15 residues. Germline V gives CDR1 DFQATT, CDR2 SNEGSKA (reference sequence). With V trimmed by 6 bases and J by 3 bases, 9 bases remained unmatched. The CDR3 spells CSALRGRAVYNEQFF. In nucleotides, the CDR3 is TGCAGTGCGCTCCGCGGGAGGGCGGTCTACAATGAGCAGTTCTTC.

The chain recombines TRBV6-6 with TRBJ2-1, with 13 bases matching TRBD2. V lost 7 bases, J lost 9 bases, and 3 bases stayed unmatched. Germline V gives CDR1 MNHNY, CDR2 SVGAGI (reference sequence). The length of the CDR3 is 13 residues. In DNA form, the CDR3 reads TGTGCCAGCAAGACTAGCGGGGGGATTGAGCAGTTCTTC. It translates to CASKTSGGIEQFF.

This chain joins TRBV20-1 and TRBJ1-4; 7 positions agree with TRBD1. CDR3 length equals 15 residues. The V segment lost 1 base and the J segment 8 bases; nucleotides outside the gene matches: 10. CDR1 DFQATT and CDR2 SNEGSKA come from the germline V gene (reference sequence). In DNA form, the CDR3 reads TGCAGTGCTAGAGCCCGGGACAGACCCAAAGAAAAACTGTTTTTT. Amino acid sequence: CSARARDRPKEKLFF.

The chain carries TRBV29-1 and TRBJ1-4; D is possibly TRBD1 (6 bases). This CDR3 contains 13 residues. The germline V and J ends were trimmed by 3 bases and 7 bases, with 12 bases remaining between them. CDR1 is SQVTM and CDR2 is ANQGSEA in the germline V gene. The CDR3, as DNA: TGCAGCGTTGACGGCAGGGGAGGTGAAAAACTGTTTTTT. Protein: CSVDGRGGEKLFF. The whole variable domain, filled in from reference TRBV29-1 and TRBJ1-4, reads SAVISQKPSRDICQRGTSLTIQCQVDSQVTMMFWYRQQPGQSLTLIATANQGSEATYESGFVIDKFPISRPNLTFSTLTVSNMSPEDSSIYLCSVDGRGGEKLFFGSGTQLSVL.

This clonotype has at least ten counts. V and J are TRBV25-1 and TRBJ1-6; D is unresolved. Germline CDR1 MGHDK, CDR2 SYGVNS. CDR3 length: 14 amino acids. Trimming stripped 3 bases from V and 2 bases from J, with 5 bases between. CDR3 DNA: TGTGCCAGCAGTGAGGAGGCCTATAATTCACCCCTCCACTTT. Translated: CASSEEAYNSPLHF.

This clonotype has a handful of counts. The chain joins TRBV10-3 to TRBJ1-1; TRBD1 might be the D (5 bases). The CDR3 has 13 residues. CDR1 and CDR2 (germline): ENHRY, SYGVKD. V gave up 8 bases and J gave up 3 bases, with 13 bases separating them. This CDR3 is CAIGPGGDTEAFF. The DNA for the CDR3 is TGTGCCATCGGGCCGGGGGGTGACACTGAAGCTTTCTTT.

J is TRBJ2-4 and V is TRBV29-1; no clear D gene. V shed 4 bases and J shed 1 base, with 5 bases lying between them. The germline V gene encodes CDR1 SQVTM and CDR2 ANQGSEA. This CDR3 is built from 12 residues. The CDR3 sequence: CSVVGAKNIQYF. CDR3 DNA sequence: TGCAGCGTTGTAGGGGCCAAAAACATTCAGTACTTC.

This clonotype was found a few times. This chain links TRBV6-5 with TRBJ1-1, with 8 bases matching TRBD1. V trimming: 5 bases; J trimming: 1 base; junction bases outside the gene matches: 6. The V gene's germline CDR1 is MNHEY and CDR2 SVGAGI. CDR3 length: 15 amino acids. The CDR3: CASSQTTGANTEAFF. CDR3 bases: TGTGCCAGCAGTCAAACGACAGGGGCGAACACTGAAGCTTTCTTT.

The chain combines TRBV20-1 with TRBJ2-2, with TRBD1 identical over 8 bases. V gave up 6 bases and J gave up 3 bases; unmatched junction bases: 6. The germline gives CDR1 DFQATT, CDR2 SNEGSKA (reference sequence). The CDR3 totals 14 residues. The CDR3 sequence is CSAPGQGDTGELFF. The CDR3 nucleotides are TGCAGTGCCCCCGGACAGGGTGACACCGGGGAGCTGTTTTTT.

This clonotype was observed many times. The V gene is TRBV7-2, the J gene TRBJ2-2; tentative D call: TRBD2 (5 bases). The CDR3 loop spans 16 amino acids. Germline V gives CDR1 SGHTA, CDR2 FQGNSA. V lost 2 bases and J lost 0, with 10 bases in between. The CDR3 DNA sequence: TGTGCCAGCAGCTTACCGACTACGTCGAACACCGGGGAGCTGTTTTTT. This codes for CASSLPTTSNTGELFF.

In this sample, this clonotype turned up a few times. The chain joins TRBV10-3 to TRBJ1-4; no reliable D call. Trimming left V 0 bases short and J 5 bases short, with 4 bases between. The CDR3 covers 13 residues. Germline values: CDR1 ENHRY, CDR2 SYGVKD. In DNA form, the CDR3 reads TGTGCCATCAGTGAGTCGAAAAATGAAAAACTGTTTTTT. It yields the protein CAISESKNEKLFF.

This clonotype showed up just a few times. The chain joins TRBV21-1 to TRBJ1-2; no check of the table's D call, TRBD1, against the DNA was made. TRBV21-1 is listed as a pseudogene. This CDR3 spans 18 amino acids. CDR3 region: CASSKGHSGDARVCGYTF. CDR3 DNA: TGTGCCAGCAGCAAAGGGCATTCAGGGGACGCGCGGGTTTGTGGCTACACCTTC.

The table lists this clonotype with a few counts. The chain uses TRBV4-2 and TRBJ2-7, with D perhaps TRBD2 (5 bases). The V gene lost 0 bases and the J gene lost 3 bases, with 12 bases spanning the gap. This CDR3 is built from 15 residues. The V gene's germline CDR1 is LGHNA and CDR2 YNFKEQ. The CDR3 region is CASSQERAGLYEQYF. In DNA form, the CDR3 reads TGTGCCAGCAGCCAAGAGCGGGCGGGTCTCTACGAGCAGTACTTC.

This clonotype was recorded a few times. The CDR3 loop is CASSSGTLPNEQFF. CDR3 nucleotide sequence: TGTGCCAGCAGCTCCGGGACCCTCCCAAATGAGCAGTTCTTC. V gene TRBV6-1 combines with J gene TRBJ2-1; possibly TRBD1 or TRBD2 for D (5 bases each). V dropped 6 bases and J dropped 7 bases, with 16 bases sitting between them. Per the germline V gene, CDR1 is MNHNS and CDR2 is SASEGT. This CDR3 comprises 14 residues.

This clonotype has just a few counts. The DNA of the CDR3 is TGCGCCAGCAGCGCTGGACACGGTAAGATCTACGAGCAGTACTTC. Translation gives CASSAGHGKIYEQYF. V is TRBV5-1 and J is TRBJ2-1; D is possibly TRBD1 (5 bases). Judging by the DNA end, TRBJ2-7 fits better; the J call may be wrong. CDR1 and CDR2 (germline): SGHRS, YFSETQ. CDR3 length: 15 residues.

This clonotype has a handful of counts. The chain combines TRBV5-1 with TRBJ2-1; no firm D call. Trimming stripped 3 bases from V and 6 bases from J, with 13 bases between. Germline V CDR1 and CDR2: SGHRS, YFSETQ. The CDR3 consists of 14 residues. This CDR3 is CASSSQGPTNEQFF. In DNA, the CDR3 is TGCGCCAGCAGCTCCCAAGGACCGACCAATGAGCAGTTCTTC.

The chain uses TRBV29-1 and TRBJ1-1; D may be TRBD1 (6 bases). Deletions cut 6 bases from V and 2 bases from J, with 13 bases between. This CDR3 region has 13 residues. Germline values: CDR1 SQVTM, CDR2 ANQGSEA. The CDR3 region has the DNA TGCAGCGTCCGAACAGGGTCCAACACTGAAGCTTTCTTT. It is translated as CSVRTGSNTEAFF.

This clonotype was seen repeatedly, ten times or more. In nucleotides, the CDR3 is TGTGCCAGCAGTTACTCACTCAGACCGGAGACCCAGTACTTC. Translated: CASSYSLRPETQYF. The genes are TRBV6-2 or TRBV6-3 and TRBJ2-5; D call uncertain. The V end lost 0 bases, the J end lost 5 bases, and 10 bases lay between the germline ends. This CDR3 is built from 14 residues. Germline-derived CDR1 and CDR2 are MNHEY and SVGEGT.

The chain links TRBV28 to TRBJ1-1; D not resolved. Germline V gene data show CDR1 as MDHEN and CDR2 as SYDVKM. The CDR3 is made up of 17 amino acids. Deletions cut 5 bases from V and 0 bases from J, with 19 bases between. The CDR3 sequence is CASSAPRPGRMNTEAFF. For the CDR3, the DNA is TGTGCCAGCAGTGCTCCCCGGCCCGGAAGGATGAACACTGAAGCTTTCTTT.

The V gene is TRBV9, the J gene TRBJ2-3, with 11 bases fitting TRBD2. Germline V gives CDR1 SGDLS, CDR2 YYNGEE. This CDR3 has 15 amino acids. J gave up 6 bases and V 6 bases, and 9 bases lay outside the gene matches. The CDR3 protein is CASTKLAGGPDTQYF. The DNA of the CDR3 is TGTGCCAGCACCAAATTAGCGGGAGGGCCTGATACGCAGTATTTT.

V gene TRBV14 combines with J gene TRBJ1-1; maybe TRBD1 (6 bases). Germline V gene sequence: CDR1 SGHDN, CDR2 FVKESK. The CDR3 is 15 residues long. The ends were cut back, 5 bases at V and 0 bases at J, with 13 bases in the middle. CDR3 nucleotide sequence: TGTGCCAGCAGCTCCAGACAGGCCCTGAACACTGAAGCTTTCTTT. This codes for CASSSRQALNTEAFF.

This clonotype has just a few counts. The chain is built from TRBV28 and TRBJ1-2; possible D gene TRBD1, 5 bases. Trimming took off 6 bases at V and 8 bases at J, with 16 bases between the two ends. Germline V lookup: CDR1 MDHEN, CDR2 SYDVKM. This CDR3 contains 13 residues. CDR3 DNA: TGTGCCAGCAGAGCGGGGACCGCCAGAGGCTACACCTTC. Protein: CASRAGTARGYTF.

The rearrangement joins TRBV10-3 to TRBJ1-2, with unresolved D. Trimming pared 6 bases from V and 7 bases from J, leaving 18 bases between. This CDR3 is 14 amino acids long. Per germline, CDR1 ENHRY and CDR2 SYGVKD. The CDR3: CAIRPGGTAGGYTF. The CDR3 DNA sequence: TGTGCCATCAGACCAGGAGGAACGGCGGGTGGCTACACCTTC.

The chain employs TRBV7-8 and TRBJ2-3; D unclear. Germline CDR1 and CDR2: SGHVS and FQNEAQ. With 7 bases removed from V and 1 base from J, the gap between germline ends came to 9 bases. The CDR3 has 13 amino acids. The CDR3 here is CASTNRGTDTQYF. In DNA, the CDR3 is TGTGCCAGCACCAACCGGGGCACAGATACGCAGTATTTT.

This clonotype has ten or more counts. The chain uses TRBV11-2 and TRBJ1-4; possibly TRBD1 for D (5 bases). V lost 4 bases and J 8 bases, leaving 11 bases between the germline ends. In germline, CDR1 is SGHAT, CDR2 FQNNGV. The CDR3 sequence is 13 residues long. The CDR3 loop is CASSSQGWEKLFF. The CDR3 bases are TGTGCCAGCAGCTCTCAGGGTTGGGAAAAACTGTTTTTT.

This clonotype was seen more than once but under ten times. The CDR3 loop is CASSSWGNEKLFF. In DNA, the CDR3 is TGTGCCAGCAGCTCCTGGGGCAATGAAAAACTGTTTTTT. The chain couples TRBV11-2 to TRBJ1-4, with TRBD1 as a possible D gene (5 bases). This CDR3 has 13 residues. The germline V and J ends were trimmed by 4 bases and 5 bases, with 8 bases remaining between them. Germline V gene data show CDR1 as SGHAT and CDR2 as FQNNGV.

This clonotype was seen a handful of times. The chain employs TRBV2 and TRBJ2-1, with unresolved D. The CDR3 is made up of 14 amino acids. Looked up from germline, CDR1 is SNHLY and CDR2 is FYNNEI. Trimming pared 1 base from V and 3 bases from J, leaving 7 bases between. CDR3 bases: TGTGCCAGCAGTGAAGATCAAGGCTACAATGAGCAGTTCTTC. Translated: CASSEDQGYNEQFF.

The V call is TRBV12-3 or TRBV12-4, the J call TRBJ1-3, with a weak D call TRBD1 (5 bases). The CDR3 sequence is 15 residues long. V was pared by 2 bases and J by 7 bases, with 15 bases between. CDR3 sequence: CASSLSAFRGNTIYF. Written as DNA, the CDR3 is TGTGCCAGCAGTTTATCGGCCTTCCGGGGGAACACCATATATTTT.

The chain has TRBV11-2 and TRBJ1-4, with a tentative D call TRBD1 (5 bases). The CDR3 consists of 16 residues. Trimming shortened V by 8 bases and J by 5 bases, and 21 bases separated the two germline ends. Germline lookup yields CDR1 SGHAT and CDR2 FQNNGV. The CDR3 DNA sequence: TGTGCCAGCGGCCGGGGCATGAATGCGATCAATGAAAAACTGTTTTTT. Its translation: CASGRGMNAINEKLFF.